Listed here are 13 T cell receptor beta chains from one sample, sequenced in a study of blood T cell repertoires in COVID-19. Only in-frame clones appear in the TCRdb table, and some are missing; sequencing was by immunoSEQ multiplex PCR. Of about 200,000 clones detected, around 81% appear once; the ten largest clones hold approximately 7.9%. Sequencing was performed on PBMCs or T cells enriched from blood (not recorded which). The receptors shown here come from a man aged 40-50 years who had recovered from COVID-19.

This clone was seen only once. The chain couples TRBV10-1 to TRBJ1-5; D unresolved. Germline-derived CDR1 and CDR2 are WNHNN and SYGVQD (reference sequence). V lost 0 bases and J lost 1, with 4 bases in between. This CDR3 is 14 amino acids long. The CDR3 DNA follows: TGCGCCAGCAGTGAGTCCGGGAGCAATCAGCCCCAGCATTTT. Amino acid sequence: CASSESGSNQPQHF.

The genes are TRBV7-9 and TRBJ1-2; D uncertain. With 3 bases removed from V and 8 bases from J, the gap between germline ends came to 4 bases. Germline V gene lookup returns CDR1 SEHNR and CDR2 FQNEAQ (reference sequence). The CDR3 is 10 amino acids. The CDR3 sequence is CASSLGGYTF. The DNA for the CDR3 is TGTGCCAGCAGCTTGGGCGGCTACACCTTC.

The gene calls are TRBV2 and TRBJ1-5, with 9 bases fitting TRBD1. This CDR3 has 15 residues. The germline gives CDR1 SNHLY, CDR2 FYNNEI. J was trimmed by 1 base and V by 3 bases; bases with no gene match: 1. The CDR3 coding sequence is TGTGCCAGCAGTGAGGACAGGGGAAGCAATCAGCCCCAGCATTTT. Translating it yields CASSEDRGSNQPQHF.

The sample holds one count of this clone. This chain connects TRBV7-9 to TRBJ1-5, with D uncertain. Germline V lookup: CDR1 SEHNR, CDR2 FQNEAQ (reference sequence). V was trimmed by 1 base and J by 3 bases, leaving 16 bases between them. The CDR3 covers 17 residues. The CDR3 spells CASSLGLDTELNQPQHF. The CDR3 DNA follows: TGTGCCAGCAGCTTAGGATTAGACACAGAACTCAATCAGCCCCAGCATTTT.

This clone was observed once. The chain employs TRBV25-1 and TRBJ1-2, with a possible D match to TRBD1 (6 bases). The CDR3 has 14 amino acids. Between the trimmed V and J ends, which lost 5 bases and 2 bases, there was a span of 12 bases. Germline-derived CDR1 and CDR2 are MGHDK and SYGVNS. The CDR3 DNA is TGTGCCAGCAGTAGCCGGGGACACAACTATGGCTACACCTTC. The encoded protein is CASSSRGHNYGYTF.

This chain joins TRBV9 and TRBJ1-1; 9 bases match TRBD1. CDR1 SGDLS and CDR2 YYNGEE come from the germline V gene. V was clipped by 0 bases and J by 6 bases; unmatched bases: 6. CDR3 length equals 15 residues. The CDR3 DNA reads as TGTGCCAGCAGCGTAGCGGACAGGGGATGGGCTGAAGCTTTCTTT. It codes for CASSVADRGWAEAFF.

The chain has TRBV6-6 and TRBJ1-2; D may be TRBD1 (5 bases). Looked up from germline, CDR1 is MNHNY and CDR2 is SVGAGI (reference sequence). The CDR3 covers 15 residues. V lost 5 bases and J 8 bases, leaving 21 bases between the germline ends. CDR3: CASSPRQSAPEGYTF. For the CDR3, the DNA is TGTGCCAGCAGTCCGAGACAGTCGGCTCCTGAAGGCTACACCTTC.

The chain uses TRBV18 and TRBJ2-5; 8 bases line up with TRBD2. The J segment lost 5 bases and the V segment lost 4 bases, leaving 9 bases of the junction unmatched. The CDR3 covers 15 residues. Germline values: CDR1 KGHSH, CDR2 LQKENI. CDR3: CASSLLSGGRETQYF. Here the CDR3 DNA reads TGTGCCAGCTCACTTTTGTCGGGGGGGCGTGAGACCCAGTACTTC.

The rearrangement joins TRBV7-9 to TRBJ2-7; TRBD1 matches 8 bases. CDR1 is SEHNR, CDR2 FQNEAQ, per germline (reference sequence). V shed 5 bases, J shed 0 bases, and the junction held 6 bases outside the gene matches. This CDR3 region has 15 residues. The CDR3 sequence: CASSRTGLLSYEQYF. The CDR3 region has the DNA TGTGCCAGCAGCCGGACAGGGCTGCTCTCCTACGAGCAGTACTTC.

V usage is TRBV5-1 and J usage is TRBJ2-7; D unclear. The V and J ends lost 5 bases and 7 bases respectively, with 16 bases between them. Germline loops: CDR1 SGHRS, CDR2 YFSETQ. CDR3 size: 13 residues. The CDR3 sequence: CASRKWAQEEQYF. The CDR3 DNA reads as TGCGCCAGCAGGAAATGGGCTCAAGAGGAGCAGTACTTC.

This clone showed up just once. The chain has TRBV7-9 and TRBJ1-2; D is perhaps TRBD1 (6 bases). Germline V CDR1 and CDR2: SEHNR, FQNEAQ (reference sequence). This CDR3 contains 14 residues. V gave up 5 bases and J gave up 8 bases, with 18 bases separating them. The CDR3 loop is CASSQTGRDGGYTF. DNA for the CDR3: TGTGCCAGCAGCCAGACAGGTCGCGATGGAGGCTACACCTTC.

The chain couples TRBV18 to TRBJ1-1; 12 nucleotides match TRBD1. J was trimmed by 1 base and V by 8 bases; bases with no gene match: 11. The CDR3 is 17 residues long. Germline CDR1 is KGHSH and CDR2 is LQKENI. The CDR3: CASQMTGTGGRNTEAFF. CDR3 nucleotides: TGTGCCAGCCAAATGACCGGGACAGGGGGCAGGAACACTGAAGCTTTCTTT. Filled out from reference TRBV18 and TRBJ1-1, the complete variable domain reads NAGVMQNPRHLVRRRGQEARLRCSPMKGHSHVYWYRQLPEEGLKFMVYLQKENIIDESGMPKERFSAEFPKEGPSILRIQQVVRGDSAAYFCASQMTGTGGRNTEAFFGQGTRLTVV.

This chain's CDR3 is CASSEPDRGYYGYTF. The CDR3 DNA sequence: TGTGCCAGCAGTGAACCGGACAGGGGATACTATGGCTACACCTTC. The genes are TRBV6-1 and TRBJ1-2; 9 nucleotides align to TRBD1. The CDR3 loop spans 15 amino acids. The J segment lost 3 bases and the V segment lost 2 bases, leaving 4 bases of the junction unmatched. Germline V gene sequence: CDR1 MNHNS, CDR2 SASEGT.